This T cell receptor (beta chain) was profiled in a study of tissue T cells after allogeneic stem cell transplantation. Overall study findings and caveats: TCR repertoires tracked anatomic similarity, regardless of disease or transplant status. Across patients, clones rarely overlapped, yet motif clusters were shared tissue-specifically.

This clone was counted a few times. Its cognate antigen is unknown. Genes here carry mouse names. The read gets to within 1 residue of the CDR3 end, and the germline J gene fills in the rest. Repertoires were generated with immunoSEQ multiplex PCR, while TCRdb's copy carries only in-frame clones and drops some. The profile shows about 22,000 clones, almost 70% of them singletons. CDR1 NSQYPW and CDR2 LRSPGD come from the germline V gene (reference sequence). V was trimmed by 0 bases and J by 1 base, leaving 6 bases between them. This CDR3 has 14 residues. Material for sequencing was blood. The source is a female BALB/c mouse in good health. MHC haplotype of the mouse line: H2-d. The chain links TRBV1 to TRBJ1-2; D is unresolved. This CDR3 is CTCSADRQNSDYTF. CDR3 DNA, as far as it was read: TGCACCTGCAGTGCAGACCGACAAAACTCCGACTACACC.